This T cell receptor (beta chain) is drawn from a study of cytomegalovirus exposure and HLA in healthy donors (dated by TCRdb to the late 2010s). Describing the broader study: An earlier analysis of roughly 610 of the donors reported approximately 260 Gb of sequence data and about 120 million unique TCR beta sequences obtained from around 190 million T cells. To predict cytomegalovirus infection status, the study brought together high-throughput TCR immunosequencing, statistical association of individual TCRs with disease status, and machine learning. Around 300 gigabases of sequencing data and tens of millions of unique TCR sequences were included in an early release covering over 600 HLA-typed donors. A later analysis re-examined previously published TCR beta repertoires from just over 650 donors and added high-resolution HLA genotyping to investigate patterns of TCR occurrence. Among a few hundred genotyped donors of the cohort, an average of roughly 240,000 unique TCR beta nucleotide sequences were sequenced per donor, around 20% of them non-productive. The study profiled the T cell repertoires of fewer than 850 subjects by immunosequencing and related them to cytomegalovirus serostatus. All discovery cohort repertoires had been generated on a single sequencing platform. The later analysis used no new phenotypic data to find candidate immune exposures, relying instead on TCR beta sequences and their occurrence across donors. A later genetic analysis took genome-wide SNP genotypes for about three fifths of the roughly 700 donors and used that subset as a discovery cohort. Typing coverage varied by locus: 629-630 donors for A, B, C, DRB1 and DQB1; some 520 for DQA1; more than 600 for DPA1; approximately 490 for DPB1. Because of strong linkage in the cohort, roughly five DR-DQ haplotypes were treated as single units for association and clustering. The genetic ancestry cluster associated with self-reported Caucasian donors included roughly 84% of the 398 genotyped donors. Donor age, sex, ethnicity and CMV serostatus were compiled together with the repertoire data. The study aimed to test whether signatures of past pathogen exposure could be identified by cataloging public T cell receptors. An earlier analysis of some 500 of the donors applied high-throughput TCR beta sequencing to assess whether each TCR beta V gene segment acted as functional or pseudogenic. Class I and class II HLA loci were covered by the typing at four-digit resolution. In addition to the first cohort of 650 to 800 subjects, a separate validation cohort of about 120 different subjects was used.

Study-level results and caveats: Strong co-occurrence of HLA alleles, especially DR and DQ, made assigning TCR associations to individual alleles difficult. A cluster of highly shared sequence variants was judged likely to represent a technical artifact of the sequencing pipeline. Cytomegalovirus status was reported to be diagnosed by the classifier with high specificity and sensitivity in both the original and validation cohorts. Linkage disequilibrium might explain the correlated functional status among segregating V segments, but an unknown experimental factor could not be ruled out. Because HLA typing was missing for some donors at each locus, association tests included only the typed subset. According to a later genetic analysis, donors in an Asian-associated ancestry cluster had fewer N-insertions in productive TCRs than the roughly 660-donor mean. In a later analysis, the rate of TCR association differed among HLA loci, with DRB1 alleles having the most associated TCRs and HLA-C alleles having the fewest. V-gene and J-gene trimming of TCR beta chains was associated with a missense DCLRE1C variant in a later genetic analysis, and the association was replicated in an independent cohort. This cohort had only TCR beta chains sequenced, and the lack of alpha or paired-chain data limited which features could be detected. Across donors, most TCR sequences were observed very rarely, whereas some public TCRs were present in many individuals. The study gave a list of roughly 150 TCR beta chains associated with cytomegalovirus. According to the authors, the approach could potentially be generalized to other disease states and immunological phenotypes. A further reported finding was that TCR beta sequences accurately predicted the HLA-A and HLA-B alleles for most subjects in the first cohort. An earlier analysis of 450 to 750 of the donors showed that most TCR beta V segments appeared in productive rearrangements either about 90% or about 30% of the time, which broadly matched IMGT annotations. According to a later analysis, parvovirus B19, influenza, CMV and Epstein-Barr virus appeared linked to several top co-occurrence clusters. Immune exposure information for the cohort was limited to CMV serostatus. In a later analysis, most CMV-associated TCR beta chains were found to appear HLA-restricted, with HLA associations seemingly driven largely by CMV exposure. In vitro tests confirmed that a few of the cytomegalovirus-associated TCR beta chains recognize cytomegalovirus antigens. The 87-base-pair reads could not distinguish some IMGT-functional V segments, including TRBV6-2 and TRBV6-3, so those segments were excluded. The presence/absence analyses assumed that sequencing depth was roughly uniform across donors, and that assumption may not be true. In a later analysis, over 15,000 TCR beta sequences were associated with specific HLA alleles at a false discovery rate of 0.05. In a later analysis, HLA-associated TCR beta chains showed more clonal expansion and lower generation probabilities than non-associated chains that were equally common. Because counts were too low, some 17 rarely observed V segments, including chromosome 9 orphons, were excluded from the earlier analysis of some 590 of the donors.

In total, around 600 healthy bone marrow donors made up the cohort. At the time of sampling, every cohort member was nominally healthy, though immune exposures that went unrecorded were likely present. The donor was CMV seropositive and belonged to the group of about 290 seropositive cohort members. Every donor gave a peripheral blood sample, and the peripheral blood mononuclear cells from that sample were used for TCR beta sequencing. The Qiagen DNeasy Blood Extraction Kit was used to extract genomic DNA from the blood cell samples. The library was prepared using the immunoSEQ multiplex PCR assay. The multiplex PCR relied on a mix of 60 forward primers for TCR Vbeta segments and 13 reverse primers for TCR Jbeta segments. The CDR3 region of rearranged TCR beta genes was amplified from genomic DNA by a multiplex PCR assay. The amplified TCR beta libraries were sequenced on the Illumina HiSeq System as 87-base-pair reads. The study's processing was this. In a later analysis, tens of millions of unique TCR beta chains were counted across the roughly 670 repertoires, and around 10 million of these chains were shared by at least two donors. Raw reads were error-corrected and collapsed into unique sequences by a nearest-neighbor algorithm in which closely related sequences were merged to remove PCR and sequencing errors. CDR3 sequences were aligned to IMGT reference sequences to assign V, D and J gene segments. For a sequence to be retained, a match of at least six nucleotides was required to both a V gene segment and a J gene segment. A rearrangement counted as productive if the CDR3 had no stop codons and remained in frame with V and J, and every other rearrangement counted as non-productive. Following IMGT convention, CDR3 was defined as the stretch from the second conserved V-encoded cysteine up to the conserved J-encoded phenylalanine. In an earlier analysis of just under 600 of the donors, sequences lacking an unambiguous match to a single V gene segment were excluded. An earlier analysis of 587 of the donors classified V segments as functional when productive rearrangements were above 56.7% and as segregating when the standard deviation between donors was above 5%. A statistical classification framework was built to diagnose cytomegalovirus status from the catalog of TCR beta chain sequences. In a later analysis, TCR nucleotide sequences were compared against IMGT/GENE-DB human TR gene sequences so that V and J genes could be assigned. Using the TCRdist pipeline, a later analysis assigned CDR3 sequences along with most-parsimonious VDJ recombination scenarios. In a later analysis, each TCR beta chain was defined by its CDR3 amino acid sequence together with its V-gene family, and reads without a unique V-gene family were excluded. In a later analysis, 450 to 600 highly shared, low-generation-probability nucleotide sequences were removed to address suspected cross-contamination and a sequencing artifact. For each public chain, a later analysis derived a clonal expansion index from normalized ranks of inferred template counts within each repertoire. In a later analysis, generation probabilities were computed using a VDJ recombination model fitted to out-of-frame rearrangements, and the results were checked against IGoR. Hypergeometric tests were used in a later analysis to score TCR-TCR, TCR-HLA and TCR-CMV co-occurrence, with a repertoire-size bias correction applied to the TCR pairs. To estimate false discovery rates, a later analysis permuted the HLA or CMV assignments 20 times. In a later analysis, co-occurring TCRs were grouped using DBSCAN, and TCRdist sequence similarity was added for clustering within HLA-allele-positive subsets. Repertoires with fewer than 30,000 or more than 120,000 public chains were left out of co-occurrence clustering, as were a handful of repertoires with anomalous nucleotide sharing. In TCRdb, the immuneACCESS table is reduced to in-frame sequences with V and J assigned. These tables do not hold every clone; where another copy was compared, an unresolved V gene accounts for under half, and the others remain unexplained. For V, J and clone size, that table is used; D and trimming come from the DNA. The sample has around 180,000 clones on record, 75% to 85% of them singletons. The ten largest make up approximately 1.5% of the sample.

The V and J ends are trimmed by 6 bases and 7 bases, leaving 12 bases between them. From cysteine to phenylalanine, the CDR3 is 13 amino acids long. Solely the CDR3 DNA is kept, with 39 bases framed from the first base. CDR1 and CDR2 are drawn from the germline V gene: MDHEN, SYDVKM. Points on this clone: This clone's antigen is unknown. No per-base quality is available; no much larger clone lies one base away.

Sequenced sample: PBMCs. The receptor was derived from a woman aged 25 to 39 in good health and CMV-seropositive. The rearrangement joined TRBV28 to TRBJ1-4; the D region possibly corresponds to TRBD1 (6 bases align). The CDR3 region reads CASRYTGSEKLFF. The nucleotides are TGTGCCAGCAGGTATACAGGGAGTGAAAAACTGTTTTTT. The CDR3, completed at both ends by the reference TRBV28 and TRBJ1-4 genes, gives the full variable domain DVKVTQSSRYLVKRTGEKVFLECVQDMDHENMFWYRQDPGLGLRLIYFSYDVKMKEKGDIPEGYSVSREKKERFSLILESASTNQTSMYLCASRYTGSEKLFFGSGTQLSVL.